This record concerns one T cell receptor (beta chain) sequence. The antigen is undetermined. The sample originates from a study of response to subunit inactivated influenza vaccine. Study-wide points: The study's authors posited that every seasonal influenza vaccination enlists few new T cells.

TCRdb independently ran MiXCR on the RT-PCR reads; one entry per CDR3 protein. The repertoire has 540,000 or so distinct CDR3 sequences, 10% to 15% of them found once; the top ten carry around 13%. The sequence was obtained from a man in his forties or fifties who received an inactivated influenza vaccine. The sample in question was PBMCs from blood, obtained roughly 48 days after vaccination.

CDR3 coding DNA: TGTGCCAGCAAAGCCGGGACAGGGGTTAACTATGGCTACACCTTC. It specifies CASKAGTGVNYGYTF. The chain recombines TRBV2 with TRBJ1-2, with 10 positions matching TRBD1. V was pared by 7 bases and J by 1 base, with 6 bases of the junction left unmatched. The CDR3 contains 15 residues. CDR1 is SNHLY, CDR2 FYNNEI, per germline.